The 17 T cell receptor beta chains given below trace back to one sample, sequenced in a study of blood T cell repertoires in COVID-19 (dated by TCRdb to the early 2020s). Library preparation employed the immunoSEQ multiplex PCR assay. Held by TCRdb, this immuneACCESS table contains in-frame sequences only and omits some clones. Under half of the omission traces to an unresolved V gene where checked; the cause of the rest is unknown. The sample records 430,000 or so clones, around 87% of which are singletons. The leading ten clones occupy 1.5% to 2% of the sample. The sample consisted of PBMCs or T cells enriched from blood (not recorded which). Receptor source: a middle-aged woman who had recovered from COVID-19.

This rearrangement joins TRBV6-6 to TRBJ2-7; weak D call: TRBD1 (5 bases). The CDR3 length is 14 residues. Between the trimmed V and J ends, which lost 0 bases and 5 bases, there was a span of 11 bases. CDR1 MNHNY and CDR2 SVGAGI come from the germline V gene (reference sequence). DNA of the CDR3: TGTGCCAGCAGTTACTCGTCAGGGTCCCACGAGCAGTACTTC. It is translated as CASSYSSGSHEQYF.

The rearrangement links TRBV19 to TRBJ2-3, with 16 bases identical to TRBD2. Germline lookup yields CDR1 LNHDA and CDR2 SQIVND (reference sequence). CDR3 length equals 21 residues. After removal of 2 bases from V and 1 base from J, the junction contained 12 bases not matched to a gene. DNA of the CDR3: TGTGCCAGTAGTATAATTCTTGGGACTAGCGGGAGGGCCTATGGCACAGATACGCAGTATTTT. Residues: CASSIILGTSGRAYGTDTQYF.

A remark on this clone: This specimen includes other DNA sequences encoding the same CDR3. The V gene is TRBV6-5, the J gene TRBJ2-5, with TRBD1 matching 7 bases. The CDR3 runs 13 residues. The J segment lost 4 bases and the V segment lost 6 bases, leaving 5 bases of the junction unmatched. CDR1 is MNHEY and CDR2 is SVGAGI in the germline V gene. The CDR3, as DNA: TGTGCCAGCAGACCGCCAGGGGGAGAGACCCAGTACTTC. This translates into CASRPPGGETQYF.

The gene calls are TRBV24-1 and TRBJ2-2; 8 nucleotides line up with TRBD1. V lost 3 bases to trimming and J lost 4 bases; unmatched junction nucleotides: 6. Germline loops: CDR1 KGHDR, CDR2 SFDVKD. CDR3 length: 16 residues. The CDR3 protein is CATSDPTQGATGELFF. CDR3 nucleotide sequence: TGTGCCACCAGTGATCCAACCCAGGGGGCCACCGGGGAGCTGTTTTTT.

J is TRBJ1-5 and V is TRBV7-2; 7 nucleotides align to TRBD1. The CDR3 is made up of 15 amino acids. CDR1 is SGHTA and CDR2 is FQGNSA in the germline V gene. V lost 3 bases and J lost 4; bases outside the gene matches: 6. The CDR3 is CASSFGGTVNQPQHF. DNA of the CDR3: TGTGCCAGCAGCTTCGGAGGGACAGTTAATCAGCCCCAGCATTTT.

This clone was seen once. The chain employs TRBV6-6 and TRBJ1-5; 7 positions agree with TRBD1. There are 18 residues in the CDR3. V lost 5 bases and J lost 1; bases outside the gene matches: 14. Germline CDR1 is MNHNY and CDR2 is SVGAGI (reference sequence). The chain's CDR3 is CASSQTGIGGGSNQPQHF. CDR3 DNA sequence: TGTGCCAGCAGTCAGACAGGGATCGGGGGGGGGAGCAATCAGCCCCAGCATTTT.

This clone has just one count. The chain couples TRBV18 to TRBJ2-5, with D hard to call. Trimming stripped 6 bases from V and 5 bases from J, with 4 bases between. CDR1 and CDR2 (germline): KGHSH, LQKENI. The CDR3 length is 10 residues. The CDR3 protein is CASSGETQYF. The DNA for the CDR3 is TGTGCCAGCTCCGGGGAGACCCAGTACTTC.

The gene calls are TRBV24-1 and TRBJ1-5, with D hard to call. The CDR3 extends over 13 amino acids. V dropped 4 bases and J dropped 8 bases, with 11 bases sitting between them. The germline CDR1 and CDR2 sequences are KGHDR and SFDVKD. The DNA of the CDR3 is TGTGCCACCAGTGACCCACGCTATGAGCCCCAGCATTTT. This codes for CATSDPRYEPQHF.

The J gene is TRBJ2-3, the V gene TRBV5-6; D ambiguous. CDR1 SGHDT and CDR2 YYEEEE come from the germline V gene. V lost 9 bases to trimming and J lost 1 base, with 12 bases between them. The CDR3 spans 13 residues. DNA of the CDR3: TGTGCCACCGGCCTACGGGGCACAGATACGCAGTATTTT. Protein sequence: CATGLRGTDTQYF. The entire variable domain, with the rest obtained from reference TRBV5-6 and TRBJ2-3, is as follows: DAGVTQSPTHLIKTRGQQVTLRCSPKSGHDTVSWYQQALGQGPQFIFQYYEEEERQRGNFPDRFSGHQFPNYSSELNVNALLLGDSALYLCATGLRGTDTQYFGPGTRLTVL.

V gene TRBV5-5 combines with J gene TRBJ1-5, with D possibly matching TRBD1 (6 bases). Trimming removed 4 bases from V and 0 bases from J, with 11 bases in between. Germline assignment: CDR1 SGHKS and CDR2 YYEKEE (reference sequence). The CDR3 covers 15 residues. The CDR3 sequence: CASSQRGGSNQPQHF. DNA for the CDR3: TGTGCCAGCAGCCAAAGGGGGGGTAGCAATCAGCCCCAGCATTTT.

V is TRBV21-1 and J is TRBJ2-7; TRBD1 is taken as the D call from the table, unchecked against the DNA. TRBV21-1 is a pseudogene. The CDR3 is 17 amino acids. The CDR3 here is CASSKSATGGLGDEQYF. Here the CDR3 DNA reads TGTGCCAGCAGCAAATCCGCGACAGGGGGCCTAGGGGACGAGCAGTACTTC.

This clone was detected only a few times. The genes are TRBV29-1 and TRBJ2-3; D remains ambiguous. V shed 7 bases and J shed 3 bases, with 5 bases lying between them. The CDR3 spans 10 residues. Germline V gene data show CDR1 as SQVTM and CDR2 as ANQGSEA. This CDR3 is CSAGTDTQYF. The DNA for the CDR3 is TGCAGCGCCGGGACAGATACGCAGTATTTT.

The CDR3 bases are TGTGCCAGCAGCTTGAGTCGGGGGGCGGGTGGCTACACCTTC. This gives the protein CASSLSRGAGGYTF. V is TRBV5-5 and J is TRBJ1-2; TRBD1 is a possible D gene (6 bases). Trimming took off 1 base at V and 7 bases at J, with 14 bases between the two ends. The CDR3 runs 14 residues. Germline loops: CDR1 SGHKS, CDR2 YYEKEE (reference sequence). Variable domain in full (rest from reference TRBV5-5 and TRBJ1-2): DAGVTQSPTHLIKTRGQQVTLRCSPISGHKSVSWYQQVLGQGPQFIFQYYEKEERGRGNFPDRFSARQFPNYSSELNVNALLLGDSALYLCASSLSRGAGGYTFGSGTRLTVV.

This clone was recorded a few times. The chain joins TRBV5-4 to TRBJ1-1; 7 nucleotides align to TRBD1. The CDR3 runs to 16 residues. Losses at the gene ends were 4 bases for V and 5 bases for J; bases not matched to a gene: 14. Germline assignment: CDR1 SGHNT and CDR2 YYREEE (reference sequence). In DNA form, the CDR3 reads TGTGCCAGCAGCGGGCTTAAGGCAGGGGGTTGGACTGAAGCTTTCTTT. Protein sequence: CASSGLKAGGWTEAFF.

The chain uses TRBV5-1 and TRBJ1-4, with a tentative D call TRBD1 (5 bases). The germline gives CDR1 SGHRS, CDR2 YFSETQ. The CDR3 is 13 amino acids. Trimming cost V 2 bases and J 8 bases, with 10 bases left between them. CDR3 region: CASSLETAEKLFF. CDR3 bases: TGCGCCAGCAGCTTAGAGACAGCCGAAAAACTGTTTTTT.

The rearrangement links TRBV6-6 to TRBJ1-1, with a tentative D call TRBD1 (6 bases). This CDR3 has 15 residues. CDR1 is MNHNY, CDR2 SVGAGI, per germline (reference sequence). Trimming cost V 10 bases and J 2 bases, with 20 bases left between them. CDR3 nucleotide sequence: TGTGCCACACTTATACGGACAGACCTAAACACTGAAGCTTTCTTT. This sequence encodes CATLIRTDLNTEAFF.

V gene TRBV4-3 combines with J gene TRBJ1-2; tentative D call: TRBD1 (6 bases). The V end lost 0 bases, the J end lost 4 bases, and 12 bases lay between the germline ends. CDR3 size: 15 residues. Germline V CDR1 and CDR2: LGHNA, YSLEER. CDR3 amino acids: CASSQEYRDLYGYTF. CDR3 sequence (DNA): TGCGCCAGCAGCCAAGAGTACAGGGACCTCTATGGCTACACCTTC.